One sample yielded the 23 T cell receptor beta chains listed below, sequenced in a study of cytomegalovirus exposure and HLA in healthy donors (dated by TCRdb to about 2017). Library method: the immunoSEQ multiplex PCR assay. The multiplex PCR relied on a mix of 60 forward primers for TCR Vbeta segments and 13 reverse primers for TCR Jbeta segments. What TCRdb holds here is the immuneACCESS table cut down to in-frame rearrangements. Part of the clones is not present; checked against another copy, under half of the missing clones reflect an unresolved V gene, and the others are unexplained. The sample yields roughly 65,000 clones; 60% to 80% were counted once. Jointly, the top ten make up around a sixth of the sample. Sequenced material: PBMCs. These receptors were taken from a middle-aged man in good health and CMV-seropositive.

The rearrangement uses TRBV18 and TRBJ2-7; 8 bases map to TRBD2. Looked up from germline, CDR1 is KGHSH and CDR2 is LQKENI. After removal of 3 bases from V and 0 bases from J, the junction contained 7 bases not matched to a gene. The CDR3 is made up of 16 amino acids. This CDR3 is CASSPQLADYSYEQYF. In nucleotides, the CDR3 is TGTGCCAGCTCACCCCAACTAGCGGACTACTCCTACGAGCAGTACTTC.

The chain recombines TRBV25-1 with TRBJ2-5, with 7 nucleotides matching TRBD2. This CDR3 spans 17 amino acids. V lost 3 bases, J lost 7 bases, and 17 bases stayed unmatched. CDR1 and CDR2 (germline): MGHDK, SYGVNS. The CDR3 DNA reads TGTGCCAGCAGTGACTTGGCGGGACTACTTCAGGGAGTGACCCAGTACTTC. It encodes CASSDLAGLLQGVTQYF.

This chain connects TRBV4-2 to TRBJ2-7; 7 bases agree with TRBD1. CDR1 LGHNA and CDR2 YNFKEQ come from the germline V gene. The J segment lost 2 bases and the V segment lost 4 bases, leaving 5 bases of the junction unmatched. The CDR3 extends over 14 amino acids. CDR3: CASSRTGYPYEQYF. CDR3 nucleotide sequence: TGTGCCAGCAGCCGGACAGGCTACCCCTACGAGCAGTACTTC.

This chain links TRBV30 with TRBJ2-3; 7 nucleotides match TRBD2. J gave up 6 bases and V 0 bases, and 0 bases lay outside the gene matches. Germline lookup yields CDR1 GTSNPN and CDR2 SVGIG (reference sequence). The CDR3 is 12 residues long. The CDR3 DNA sequence: TGTGCCTGGAGTGTGGGGGGGGATACGCAGTATTTT. It translates to CAWSVGGDTQYF.

This chain links TRBV5-4 with TRBJ2-2, with D perhaps matching TRBD1 (6 bases). From germline, CDR1 is SGHNT and CDR2 YYREEE (reference sequence). V was cut by 4 bases and J by 0 bases, with 10 bases left in between. This CDR3 spans 15 amino acids. The chain's CDR3 is CASSGTPSNTGELFF. The DNA of the CDR3 is TGTGCCAGCAGCGGGACACCGTCGAACACCGGGGAGCTGTTTTTT.

Only a few counts were recorded for this clone. CDR3 loop: CASSLGQGPNQPQHF. Here the CDR3 DNA reads TGTGCCAGCAGCTTGGGACAGGGCCCTAATCAGCCCCAGCATTTT. The chain couples TRBV5-6 to TRBJ1-5, with 7 bases that match TRBD1. The CDR3 consists of 15 residues. Germline V gene data show CDR1 as SGHDT and CDR2 as YYEEEE. V was pared by 0 bases and J by 4 bases, with 4 bases of the junction left unmatched.

This clone was seen a handful of times. The chain is built from TRBV10-3 and TRBJ1-5; D is uncertain. Germline CDR1 reads ENHRY; CDR2 reads SYGVKD. The CDR3 runs 14 residues. V was clipped by 0 bases and J by 7 bases, with 10 bases between them. CDR3 in DNA: TGTGCCATCAGTGAGTCTACATCCAAGCAGCCCCAGCATTTT. Translating gives CAISESTSKQPQHF.

The chain is built from TRBV7-8 and TRBJ2-3; the match to TRBD2 covers 10 bases. The CDR3 runs to 16 residues. V gave up 5 bases and J gave up 3 bases; unmatched junction bases: 8. Germline CDR1 and CDR2: SGHVS and FQNEAQ. The DNA of the CDR3 is TGTGCCAGCAGCCCCAGGACTAGCGGTCAGACAGATACGCAGTATTTT. This sequence encodes CASSPRTSGQTDTQYF.

V usage is TRBV6-5 and J usage is TRBJ2-1; 9 bases fit TRBD2. The germline V gene encodes CDR1 MNHEY and CDR2 SVGAGI. The CDR3 spans 15 residues. Losses at the gene ends were 4 bases for V and 6 bases for J; bases not matched to a gene: 7. CDR3 sequence: CASSFSGGPGNEQFF. CDR3 nucleotide sequence: TGTGCCAGCAGTTTTAGCGGGGGTCCGGGCAATGAGCAGTTCTTC.

The V and J genes are TRBV6-5 and TRBJ2-7; 10 nucleotides align to TRBD2. J gave up 0 bases and V 6 bases, and 5 bases lay outside the gene matches. CDR3 length: 15 residues. Germline V gives CDR1 MNHEY, CDR2 SVGAGI. This chain's CDR3 is CASSPPSGGSYEQYF. The CDR3, as DNA: TGTGCCAGCAGCCCACCTAGCGGGGGCTCCTACGAGCAGTACTTC.

The gene calls are TRBV14 and TRBJ2-3, with D unclear. The V gene's germline CDR1 is SGHDN and CDR2 FVKESK. The V and J ends lost 4 bases and 6 bases respectively, with 11 bases between them. The CDR3 runs 13 residues. The CDR3 DNA follows: TGTGCCAGCAGCCCTCCGCGGTGGGATACGCAGTATTTT. It is translated as CASSPPRWDTQYF.

This clone was detected a few times. The chain recombines TRBV6-1 with TRBJ2-7; the match to TRBD1 covers 8 bases. V dropped 3 bases and J dropped 1; count of bases not matched to a gene: 5. Germline assignment: CDR1 MNHNS and CDR2 SASEGT. This CDR3 has 15 residues. CDR3 DNA sequence: TGTGCCAGCAGTGAGTTAGGACAGGGTTCCTACGAGCAGTACTTC. It codes for CASSELGQGSYEQYF.

This clone has more than one count but fewer than ten. The rearrangement joins TRBV7-2 to TRBJ2-3; 9 nucleotides align to TRBD2. The CDR3 extends over 15 amino acids. Per germline, CDR1 SGHTA and CDR2 FQGNSA. Germline trimming cut 4 bases from V and 9 bases from J; bases unmatched to any gene: 11. CDR3 in amino acids: CASSSRLARGGTQYF. The CDR3 nucleotides are TGTGCCAGCAGCTCCCGACTAGCGCGGGGGGGCACGCAGTATTTT.

The chain is built from TRBV10-3 and TRBJ1-2; 7 nucleotides line up with TRBD1. The V gene's germline CDR1 is ENHRY and CDR2 SYGVKD. The CDR3 sequence is 13 residues long. The J segment lost 0 bases and the V segment lost 7 bases, leaving 2 bases of the junction unmatched. CDR3 in amino acids: CAIKGAPNYGYTF. The CDR3 nucleotides read TGTGCCATCAAGGGGGCACCTAACTATGGCTACACCTTC.

This clone came up a few times. V is TRBV11-3 and J is TRBJ2-5; TRBD2 matches 10 bases. Near its end, the DNA agrees better with TRBJ2-7, so the J call may be wrong. Germline V gives CDR1 SGHNT, CDR2 YENEEA. The CDR3 consists of 18 residues. The CDR3: CASSPRVAGGLPPYEQYF. The CDR3 region has the DNA TGTGCCAGCAGCCCGCGGGTAGCGGGAGGACTGCCTCCCTACGAGCAGTACTTC.

There are a few counts of this clone. The V call is TRBV6-6, the J call TRBJ2-7; D may be TRBD1 (6 bases). The CDR3 runs 15 residues. The germline V gene encodes CDR1 MNHNY and CDR2 SVGAGI (reference sequence). Trimming cost V 2 bases and J 1 base, with 12 bases left between them. The CDR3, as DNA: TGTGCCAGCAGTTACATGGCAGGGGATTCCTACGAGCAGTACTTC. Its translation is CASSYMAGDSYEQYF.

This chain links TRBV29-1 with TRBJ2-3; D possibly corresponds to TRBD1 (6 bases). This CDR3 region has 13 residues. The germline V gene has CDR1 SQVTM and CDR2 ANQGSEA. Trimming removed 5 bases from V and 7 bases from J, with 16 bases in between. The CDR3 spells CSVTPGAEYTQYF. The DNA of the CDR3 is TGCAGCGTTACCCCAGGGGCGGAGTATACGCAGTATTTT.

The chain couples TRBV5-1 to TRBJ2-2; D not resolved. Germline assignment: CDR1 SGHRS and CDR2 YFSETQ. V was cut by 8 bases and J by 5 bases, with 19 bases left in between. This CDR3 contains 15 residues. In DNA form, the CDR3 reads TGCGCCAGTTCAGTAGCTGCTAAAAGGACCGGGGAGCTGTTTTTT. As protein: CASSVAAKRTGELFF.

The chain combines TRBV25-1 with TRBJ1-2, with a tentative D call TRBD1 (5 bases). V lost 2 bases and J lost 6, with 13 bases in between. The germline CDR1 and CDR2 sequences are MGHDK and SYGVNS. The CDR3 loop spans 14 amino acids. The CDR3 DNA reads TGTGCCAGCAGTGAAGTCTCCAGGGTCCATGGCTACACCTTC. Translated: CASSEVSRVHGYTF.

The gene calls are TRBV2 and TRBJ1-1; D gene unclear. The V end lost 4 bases, the J end lost 5 bases, and 11 bases lay between the germline ends. Germline V gene lookup returns CDR1 SNHLY and CDR2 FYNNEI. CDR3 length: 13 residues. The CDR3: CASSVVGVTEAFF. The DNA for the CDR3 is TGTGCCAGCAGTGTAGTGGGAGTAACTGAAGCTTTCTTT.

The CDR3 bases are TGTGCCAGCAGTCCCGACAGGGTTACTGAAGCTTTCTTT. Its protein is CASSPDRVTEAFF. The chain combines TRBV27 with TRBJ1-1, with 7 nucleotides matching TRBD1. V gave up 5 bases and J gave up 5 bases; unmatched junction bases: 5. CDR3 size: 13 residues. Looked up from germline, CDR1 is MNHEY and CDR2 is SMNVEV (reference sequence).

The chain combines TRBV7-6 with TRBJ2-1; 11 positions agree with TRBD2. The CDR3 sequence is 15 residues long. V dropped 3 bases and J dropped 8; count of bases not matched to a gene: 6. Germline lookup yields CDR1 SGHVS and CDR2 FNYEAQ. CDR3 sequence reads: CASSFLAGGRDEQFF. CDR3 DNA: TGTGCCAGCAGCTTTTTAGCGGGAGGGCGTGATGAGCAGTTCTTC.

This clone was observed a few times. This rearrangement joins TRBV18 to TRBJ2-1; 7 bases map to TRBD1. This CDR3 spans 13 amino acids. CDR1 is KGHSH and CDR2 is LQKENI in the germline V gene. Unmatched junction bases numbered 8, after V lost 5 bases and J lost 10 bases. Here the CDR3 DNA reads TGTGCCAGCTCAATAGGGGACAGTCGGGAGCAGTTCTTC. This translates into CASSIGDSREQFF.